This note documents a single T cell receptor beta chain sequence. Its antigen remains unidentified. This record comes from a study of cytomegalovirus exposure and HLA in healthy donors. Overall study findings and caveats: Further analysis was carried out later, and it showed several of the most significant clusters appearing linked to common viral pathogens. Certain indistinguishable V segments, among them TRBV6-2 and TRBV6-3, were excluded. CMV serostatus was the sole immune exposure information available.

The V gene's germline CDR1 is DFQATT and CDR2 SNEGSKA (reference sequence). This CDR3 region has 11 residues. With 5 bases removed from V and 6 bases from J, the gap between germline ends came to 8 bases. Nominal health characterized the donors when sampled, though unrecorded immune exposures were likely. It was with 60 Vbeta and 13 Jbeta primers that the PCR ran. Sequencing used immunoSEQ multiplex PCR; TCRdb keeps in-frame clones, though not all of them. The sample includes approximately 190,000 clones. V usage is TRBV20-1 and J usage is TRBJ2-1; possible D gene TRBD2, 5 bases. The source of this sequence is a man aged 25 to 45 in good health and CMV-seronegative. Sequencing input: PBMCs. In nucleotides, the CDR3 is TGCAGTGCTGGAGGCGGCAATGAGCAGTTCTTC. This sequence encodes CSAGGGNEQFF.